This TCR beta chain is from a study of T-cell reconstitution after alpha-beta-depleted transplantation in children. Whole-study results and caveats: In patients about two months after transplant, alpha-beta T cells reportedly arose from several hundred expanded graft clones. In some patients, recipient T cells and intrathymic progenitors surviving conditioning explained high day-60 diversity. T-cell counts and diversity were attributed mostly to newly produced T cells one year after transplant.

The CDR3 runs to 14 residues. The germline V gene has CDR1 KGHDR and CDR2 SFDVKD. V lost 2 bases and J lost 3, with 6 bases in between. This clonotype was seen many times. Its target is not known. It was with unique molecular identifiers that the TCRbeta library was prepared. MiXCR was run by TCRdb on the PCR reads, yielding one entry per CDR3 protein. The profile shows over 150,000 distinct CDR3 sequences, approximately 6.9% of them singletons. The V call is TRBV24-1, the J call TRBJ2-2; D unresolved. This sample comprised PBMCs, obtained before TCRalphabeta/CD19-depleted stem cell transplant. This receptor was identified in a boy under 10 years old with acute lymphoblastic leukemia, due to receive a stem cell transplant. CDR3 DNA sequence: TGTGCCACCAGTGATTCTGGCTACACCGGGGAGCTGTTTTTT. Translating it yields CATSDSGYTGELFF.